The subject of this entry is one T cell receptor (beta chain). This clone turned up a few times. Its target antigen remains unknown. The CDR3 end falls 3 residues outside the read, so it is completed with the germline J gene. Standard criteria were used to diagnose CVID, namely serum IgG, IgA and/or IgM reduced below the normal range together with specific antibody deficiency. There were 40 to 45 subjects in the CVID group (roughly 30 male and 15 or so female), ranging in age from roughly 9 to 64 years, with a mean age of around 44. Both CVID patients and healthy controls were predominantly of Caucasian heritage. At the time of study participation, every CVID subject had been on replacement immunoglobulin therapy for one year or longer. At the time of blood collection, no CVID subject was ill or was being treated with immunomodulatory or immunosuppressive medication. From each donor, 5 to 8 ml of heparinized peripheral whole blood was collected. Genomic DNA from adults with common variable immune deficiency (CVID) and from healthy adult controls was used to sequence TCRbeta CDR3 repertoires. Diluted blood was density-centrifuged over Hypaque 1077 or Ficoll-Paque to isolate peripheral blood mononuclear cells. Genomic DNA was extracted from unsorted mononuclear cells by Qiagen column purification or by a centrifugation-based method.

The entry originates in a study of T cell clonality in common variable immunodeficiency (dated by TCRdb to between 2014 and 2016). Points the paper makes about the study in general: CVID subjects shared fewer TCRbeta clones with each other than healthy controls did (p < 0.0001). Differences among patients in the CVID cohort limited the correlations between repertoire features and clinical complications. According to the authors, figuring out what caused the increased clonality in CVID would require sequencing the repertoires of T cell subpopulations. TCRbeta clonality was higher in CVID subjects than in healthy controls (t-test p = 0.018), and the increase was most characteristic of about a third of subjects. Even though DNA input was the same, control samples had an average of around 82,000 unique sequences each, compared with some 32,000 in CVID samples. CVID TCRbeta sequences were reported to have fewer deletions and N-nucleotide insertions and to lack highly modified clones with 13 or more V deletions.

Equivalent amounts of genomic DNA from CVID and control samples were used as sequencing input. For every sample, a 60 bp segment covering the rearranged TCRbeta CDR3 region was amplified and then sequenced. The immunoSEQ assay, a bias-corrected multiplex PCR combined with high-throughput sequencing, was used to amplify TCRbeta. In the paper's pipeline: Every unique nucleotide sequence was considered a clone and was annotated with V, D and J genes, copy number and frequency. Sequences were labeled productive if in frame, and non-productive if out of frame or containing stop codons. As previously described, clonality was computed from Shannon's entropy. The predicted amino acid sequences of productive clones were used to derive mean CDR3 Kyte-Doolittle hydropathy. Scaled V gene usage was hierarchically clustered using Manhattan distance and complete linkage with the R hclust function. To assess clone sharing by CDR3 amino acid sequence, 12 repertoires per group were resampled over 100 rounds. The repertoires were searched for 65 to 80 published EBV-specific and 245 published CMV-specific TCRbeta sequences. After two CVID samples that produced fewer than 10,000 sequences were dropped from the analysis, 42 CVID repertoires remained. Entries here come from immuneACCESS through TCRdb and include only in-frame sequences with V and J called. Some clones fail to appear in such tables; in the studies checked, an unresolved V gene covers under half of the shortfall, and the cause of the remainder is unknown. V, J and clone size were drawn from that table, and D and trimming were deduced from the DNA. This sample has some 42,000 clones in the table, none counted a single time. The ten largest make up 5% to 6.5% of the sample.

The germline V gene encodes CDR1 SEHNR and CDR2 FQNEAQ (reference sequence). The CDR3 sequence holds 15 residues, the cysteine and phenylalanine included. Only the CDR3 bases that were read are kept: 36 of them, in frame from base 1. V loses 5 bases at its end and J loses 4 bases; junction bases beyond the gene matches: 7. Sample: peripheral blood mononuclear cells. The clonotype originates from a human donor with common variable immunodeficiency. The rearranged chain carries TRBV7-9 and TRBJ1-3, with 8 junctional bases fitting TRBD1. The CDR3 DNA, read in part, is TGTGCCAGCAGCCGAGCGACAGGGGTCGGAAACACC. The translation is CASSRATGVGNT. The complete CDR3 sequence is CASSRATGVGNTIYF.